The 4 T cell receptor beta chains listed next were all sequenced from one sample in a study of blood T cell repertoires in COVID-19. Sequencing used immunoSEQ multiplex PCR; TCRdb keeps in-frame clones, though not all of them. The data contain about 180,000 clones, more than 75% of them singletons. Sequenced material: peripheral blood. These TCRs come from a person between 65 and 79 years old with COVID-19, enrolled during active disease.

This chain connects TRBV12-5 to TRBJ2-3; perhaps TRBD2 as D (5 bases). Germline loops: CDR1 LGHNT, CDR2 FRNRAP. Between the trimmed V and J ends, which lost 5 bases and 6 bases, there was a span of 12 bases. The length of the CDR3 is 13 residues. CDR3 bases: TGTGCTAGTGGTAAGGGAGTCGTTGATACGCAGTATTTT. It translates to CASGKGVVDTQYF.

This clone was detected a few times. CDR3: CASSSITGQMNTEAFF. The CDR3 DNA follows: TGCGCCAGCAGCTCGATTACGGGACAAATGAACACTGAAGCTTTCTTT. V gene TRBV5-1 combines with J gene TRBJ1-1; D is perhaps TRBD1 (6 bases). The CDR3 totals 16 residues. The V and J ends lost 3 bases and 0 bases respectively, with 15 bases between them. Germline values: CDR1 SGHRS, CDR2 YFSETQ.

The CDR3: CASSGTGLDTQYF. CDR3 DNA: TGTGCCAGCAGCGGGACAGGGTTAGATACGCAGTATTTT. J is TRBJ2-3 and V is TRBV5-4; 9 nucleotides agree with TRBD1. The J segment lost 5 bases and the V segment lost 4 bases, leaving 2 bases of the junction unmatched. CDR1 and CDR2 from the germline V gene are SGHNT and YYREEE (reference sequence). This CDR3 spans 13 amino acids.

V is TRBV18 and J is TRBJ2-5; TRBD1 aligns across 7 bases. The V segment lost 3 bases and the J segment 5 bases; nucleotides outside the gene matches: 9. Germline-derived CDR1 and CDR2 are KGHSH and LQKENI. The CDR3 contains 15 residues. The CDR3 bases are TGTGCCAGCTCACCCCCCTCGGACAGGCCGGAGACCCAGTACTTC. The encoded protein is CASSPPSDRPETQYF.